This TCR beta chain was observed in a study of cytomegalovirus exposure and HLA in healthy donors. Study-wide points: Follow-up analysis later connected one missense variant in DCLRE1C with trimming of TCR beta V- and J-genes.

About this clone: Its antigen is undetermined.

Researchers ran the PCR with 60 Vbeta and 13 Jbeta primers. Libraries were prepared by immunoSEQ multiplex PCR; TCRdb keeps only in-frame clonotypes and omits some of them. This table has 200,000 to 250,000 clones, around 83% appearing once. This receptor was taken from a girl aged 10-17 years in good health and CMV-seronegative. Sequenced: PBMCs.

CDR3 DNA: TGTGCCAGCAGCTTGGGGACAGCAAGCAATCAGCCCCAGCATTTT. Translating gives CASSLGTASNQPQHF. The J gene is TRBJ1-5, the V gene TRBV7-9; 7 positions agree with TRBD1. Looked up from germline, CDR1 is SEHNR and CDR2 is FQNEAQ (reference sequence). The J segment lost 1 base and the V segment lost 3 bases, leaving 3 bases of the junction unmatched. This CDR3 has 15 amino acids.